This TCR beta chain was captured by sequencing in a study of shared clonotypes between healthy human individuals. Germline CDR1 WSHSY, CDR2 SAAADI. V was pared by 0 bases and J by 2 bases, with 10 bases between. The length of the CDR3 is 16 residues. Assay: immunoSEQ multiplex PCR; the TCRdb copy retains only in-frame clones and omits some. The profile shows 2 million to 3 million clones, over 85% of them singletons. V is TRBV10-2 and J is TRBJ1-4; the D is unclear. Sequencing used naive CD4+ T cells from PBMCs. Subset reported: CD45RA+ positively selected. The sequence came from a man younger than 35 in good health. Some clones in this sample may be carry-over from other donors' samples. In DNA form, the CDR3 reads TGCGCCAGCAGTGAGTCTTGGTCTTCGACTAATGAAAAACTGTTTTTT. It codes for CASSESWSSTNEKLFF.